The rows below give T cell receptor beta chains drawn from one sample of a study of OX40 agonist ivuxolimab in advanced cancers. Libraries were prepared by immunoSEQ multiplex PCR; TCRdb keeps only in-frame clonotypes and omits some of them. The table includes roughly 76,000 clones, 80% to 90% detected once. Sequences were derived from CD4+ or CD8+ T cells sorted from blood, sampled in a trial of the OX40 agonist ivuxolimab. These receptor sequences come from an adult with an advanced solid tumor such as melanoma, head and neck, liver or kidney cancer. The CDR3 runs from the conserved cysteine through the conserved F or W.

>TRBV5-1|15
CASSPGQGTYNEQFF
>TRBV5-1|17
CASSSRGTGGFNTEAFF
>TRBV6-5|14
CASSLGYSYNEQFF
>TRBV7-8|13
CASRPMDYNEQFF
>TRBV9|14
CASSASHTGSPLHF
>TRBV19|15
CASSIQRGSSYEQYF
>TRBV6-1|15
CASLRRAAGYDEQYF
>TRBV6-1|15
CASSVLAASYNEQFF
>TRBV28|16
CASSSPGAGGVNEQFF
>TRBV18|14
CASSPSGGPQGQFF
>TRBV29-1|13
CSVGDPRRDTQYF
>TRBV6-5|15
CASSYSQAAARTQYF
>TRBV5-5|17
CASSLLQGEGMNTEAFF
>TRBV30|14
CAWSTGTGHSPLHF
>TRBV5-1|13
CASSQTSLETQYF
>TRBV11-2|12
CASTGVGNEQFF
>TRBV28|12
CASKVRSTEAFF
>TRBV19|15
CASSREARGIETQYF
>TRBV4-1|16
CASSQDVTAFGYGYTF
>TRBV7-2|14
CASSPREENYGYTF
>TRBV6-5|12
CASISGVGGYTF
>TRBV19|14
CASSGTGGHQPQHF
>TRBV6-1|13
CASSDVWDKEQYF
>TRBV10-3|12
CATRQDSYEQYF
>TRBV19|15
CASSIQLAGVREQFF
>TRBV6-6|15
CASSPREGHFYEQYF
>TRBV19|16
CASSIPGRSTNEKLFF
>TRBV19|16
CASSSPSGGLDNEQFF
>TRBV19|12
CASGRSFYEQYF